These 9 T cell receptor beta chains originate from one sample sequenced in a study of T-cell memory formation after mild COVID-19. One entry per CDR3 protein, called by TCRdb with MiXCR from the 5' RACE reads. The sample comprises around 410,000 distinct CDR3 sequences, roughly a quarter of which are singletons, and around 13% rests with the top ten. What was sequenced was PBMCs or a T cell subset sorted from them (not recorded which). The receptors here all came from an adult woman who had mild COVID-19 (a few samples of this study predate the infection). Cell type and time point are not known.

The genes are TRBV4-2 and TRBJ1-2; the D is unclear. The CDR3 has 15 residues. Trimming removed 0 bases from V and 1 base from J, with 9 bases in between. In germline, CDR1 is LGHNA, CDR2 YNFKEQ. CDR3 in DNA: TGTGCCAGCAGCCAAGATGAGGGTGTTAACTATGGCTACACCTTC. Its translation is CASSQDEGVNYGYTF.

The chain employs TRBV7-2 and TRBJ1-1; D gene uncertain. CDR1 is SGHTA, CDR2 FQGNSA, per germline. The CDR3 consists of 13 residues. V dropped 4 bases and J dropped 1 base, with 7 bases sitting between them. CDR3 in DNA: TGTGCCAGCAGCTCGGGCAGGAACACTGAAGCTTTCTTT. Encoded protein: CASSSGRNTEAFF.

This clonotype has just a few counts. V gene TRBV15 combines with J gene TRBJ2-5; TRBD2 agrees at 10 bases. The germline gives CDR1 LNHNV, CDR2 YYDKDF (reference sequence). CDR3 length equals 18 residues. V dropped 5 bases and J dropped 0; count of bases not matched to a gene: 12. The CDR3 bases are TGTGCCACCAGCTCCGGCCCTAGCGGGGGAGATGACCAAGAGACCCAGTACTTC. It is translated as CATSSGPSGGDDQETQYF.

This clonotype turned up a few times. This chain links TRBV6-5 with TRBJ1-5; 8 nucleotides agree with TRBD1. The CDR3 is made up of 14 amino acids. Germline lookup yields CDR1 MNHEY and CDR2 SVGAGI. V lost 5 bases, J lost 9 bases, and 9 bases stayed unmatched. The chain's CDR3 is CASSRTGLGGPQHF. CDR3 DNA: TGTGCCAGCAGTCGGACAGGGCTCGGGGGGCCCCAGCATTTT.

V usage is TRBV6-6 and J usage is TRBJ2-1; no clear D gene. Germline CDR1 reads MNHNY; CDR2 reads SVGAGI (reference sequence). The CDR3 sequence is 13 residues long. Trimming removed 6 bases from V and 3 bases from J, with 9 bases in between. The CDR3 is CASSFSLYNEQFF. In DNA form, the CDR3 reads TGTGCCAGCAGCTTCTCCCTCTACAATGAGCAGTTCTTC.

The chain uses TRBV7-9 and TRBJ1-4, with D possibly matching TRBD1 (5 bases). The germline V and J ends were trimmed by 7 bases and 1 base, with 13 bases remaining between them. Germline V gives CDR1 SEHNR, CDR2 FQNEAQ (reference sequence). CDR3 length: 15 amino acids. This chain's CDR3 is CASTRRDGTNEKLFF. The CDR3 DNA follows: TGTGCCAGCACCAGAAGGGACGGAACTAATGAAAAACTGTTTTTT.

The chain has TRBV10-3 and TRBJ1-1; unclear D gene. CDR1 ENHRY and CDR2 SYGVKD come from the germline V gene. Trimming took 2 bases from V and 0 from J, leaving 1 base between them. The CDR3 totals 12 residues. CDR3 DNA: TGTGCCATCAGTGAGATGAACACTGAAGCTTTCTTT. Translation: CAISEMNTEAFF.

The chain combines TRBV20-1 with TRBJ1-5; D is uncertain. The germline gives CDR1 DFQATT, CDR2 SNEGSKA (reference sequence). The CDR3 sequence is 13 residues long. The V gene lost 4 bases and the J gene lost 3 bases, with 10 bases spanning the gap. CDR3 coding DNA: TGCAGTGCTATTCCCCGGGACAATCAGCCCCAGCATTTT. The encoded protein is CSAIPRDNQPQHF.

This chain joins TRBV7-9 and TRBJ2-2; D is ambiguous. This CDR3 comprises 17 residues. V gave up 2 bases and J gave up 1 base, with 14 bases separating them. Germline V lookup: CDR1 SEHNR, CDR2 FQNEAQ (reference sequence). DNA for the CDR3: TGTGCCAGCAGCTTACTTAAAAACAGTTTGAACACCGGGGAGCTGTTTTTT. This translates into CASSLLKNSLNTGELFF.